The entry below gives a single TCR beta chain sequence along with its context. What it binds is unknown. The data are from a study of CXCR3-negative and CXCR3-positive naive CD8 T cells. Whole-study results and caveats: The study found more hydrophobic TRB CDR3s in CXCR3-positive naive cells than in CXCR3-negative naive cells. In both naive subsets diversity was comparably high, whereas memory CD8+ cells showed much lower diversity. Memory cells diverged, while naive CXCR3-positive and CXCR3-negative cells had similar TRBV-TRBJ usage.

Using triplicate sorts, some 300,000 cells were collected each time from every CD8+ T cell subset. Definition of naive CD8+ T cells rested on a CD45RO-CCR7+CD27+CD95- profile. The study made its TRB cDNA libraries by 5' RACE, adding UMI labels. For each CDR3 protein, TCRdb gives one entry from its re-call of the 5' RACE reads, without DNA. In total, the table holds some 150,000 distinct CDR3 sequences. The CDR3 sequence is 13 residues long. The V gene's germline CDR1 is SGHDT and CDR2 YYEEEE. The sample taken for sequencing was naive CXCR3+ CD8+ T cells from blood. Subset indicated: CD45RO-CCR7+CD27+CD95- naive CD8+ T cells expressing CXCR3 (TNR3+). The chain combines TRBV5-6 with TRBJ2-1; TCRdb's D call, TRBD2, is unchecked because there is no DNA. The origin of this receptor is a human donor in good health. Some clones in this sample may be carry-over from other donors' samples. CDR3: CASSFASGNEQFF. Filled out from reference TRBV5-6 and TRBJ2-1, the complete variable domain reads DAGVTQSPTHLIKTRGQQVTLRCSPKSGHDTVSWYQQALGQGPQFIFQYYEEEERQRGNFPDRFSGHQFPNYSSELNVNALLLGDSALYLCASSFASGNEQFFGPGTRLTVL.